The following is a T cell receptor beta chain sequence with its context. TCRdb's copy holds only in-frame clones and misses some; the assay was immunoSEQ multiplex PCR. Of over 60,000 clones listed, about nine tenths were seen once; the top ten hold less than 25%. V lost 5 bases and J 3 bases, leaving 7 bases between the germline ends. The CDR3 is 13 residues long. The germline CDR1 and CDR2 sequences are LNHDA and SQIVND (reference sequence). The data derive from a study of T cell responses to AZD1222 COVID-19 vaccine. Specimen: peripheral blood, collected on day 0 of AZD1222 vaccination. The TCR was taken from an adult in good health. The chain employs TRBV19 and TRBJ2-2, with D uncertain. DNA of the CDR3: TGTGCCAGTAGTTACAGTTACACCGGGGAGCTGTTTTTT. This gives the protein CASSYSYTGELFF.